The T cell receptor beta chain described here comes from a study of cytomegalovirus exposure and HLA in healthy donors. Study conclusions and caveats: Reportedly, HLA-A and HLA-B alleles of most subjects were accurately predicted from TCR beta. Relative to the approximately 660-donor mean, N-insertions were reportedly fewer in an Asian-associated ancestry cluster in a later analysis.

Comment on this clone: The antigen remains undetermined.

60 Vbeta and 13 Jbeta primers were used in PCR. Authors' processing steps: The authors later counted roughly 87 million unique TCR beta chains, 8.5 million to 13 million of them shared. Assay used: immunoSEQ multiplex PCR; TCRdb lists only in-frame clones, some missing. V and J calls and clone size are copied from that table; D and trimming were computed from the DNA. The sample records 150,000 to 200,000 clones, 77% being singletons. The sample comprised PBMCs. This TCR derives from a woman aged 25 to 39 in good health and CMV-seronegative.

The CDR3 DNA sequence: TGCGCCAGCAGCCAACGGACAGGAATGAACTACGAGCAGTACTTC. Translated, it gives CASSQRTGMNYEQYF. The chain employs TRBV5-1 and TRBJ2-7; 7 bases align to TRBD1. Germline values: CDR1 SGHRS, CDR2 YFSETQ. This CDR3 spans 15 amino acids. V lost 4 bases and J lost 3; bases outside the gene matches: 10.